In its sample, the clone carrying this T cell receptor (beta chain) was seen many times. An equimolar mix of two oligonucleotides served as the beta constant-region primer for TRBC1 and TRBC2. Nested alpha and beta constant-region primers with the SP2 primer drove four PCR rounds on ligated cDNA. TCRdb ran MiXCR on the UMI-ligation and nested PCR reads and lists one entry per CDR3 protein. Here the sample spans roughly 24,000 distinct CDR3 sequences, 7% to 9% being singletons. This sample is drawn from a study of naive and memory T cell subsets. The length of the CDR3 is 17 residues. Germline CDR1 LGHNA, CDR2 YSLEER. The V end lost 0 bases, the J end lost 0 bases, and 12 bases lay between the germline ends.

The V and J genes are TRBV4-3 and TRBJ2-1; no firm D call. The sequence derives from a human donor in good health. The source material was central memory CD8+ T cells from blood. The CDR3 sequence: CASSQDFADSSYNEQFF. The CDR3 region has the DNA TGCGCCAGCAGCCAAGATTTCGCGGATTCCTCCTACAATGAGCAGTTCTTC.